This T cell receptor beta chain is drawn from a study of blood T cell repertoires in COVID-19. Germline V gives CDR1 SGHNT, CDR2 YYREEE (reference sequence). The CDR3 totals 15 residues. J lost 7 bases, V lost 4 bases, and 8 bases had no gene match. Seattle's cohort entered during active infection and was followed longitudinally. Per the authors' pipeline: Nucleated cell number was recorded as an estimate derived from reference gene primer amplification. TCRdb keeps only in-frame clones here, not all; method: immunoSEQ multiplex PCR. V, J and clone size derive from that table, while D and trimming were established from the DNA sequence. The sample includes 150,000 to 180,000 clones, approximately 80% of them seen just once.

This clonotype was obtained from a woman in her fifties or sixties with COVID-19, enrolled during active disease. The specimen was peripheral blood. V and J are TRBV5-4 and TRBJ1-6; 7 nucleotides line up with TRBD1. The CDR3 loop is CASSPGNRGNSPLHF. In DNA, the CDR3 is TGTGCCAGCAGCCCTGGAAACAGGGGAAATTCACCCCTCCACTTT.